Included here is one T cell receptor (beta chain) sequence, with context. The germline CDR1 and CDR2 sequences are MNHNS and SASEGT. The V segment lost 7 bases and the J segment 3 bases; nucleotides outside the gene matches: 10. CDR3 length: 15 amino acids. TCRdb processed the RT-PCR reads anew with MiXCR; each CDR3 protein has one entry. The profile covers around 700,000 distinct CDR3 sequences, with 11% to 15% appearing a single time and 3.6% taken by the ten largest. Sequenced input: memory CD4+ T cells from blood. The sequence was collected from a female donor in good health, serving as a healthy control. The chain links TRBV6-1 to TRBJ2-7; 9 bases map to TRBD2. CDR3 loop: CASIPSGTYFYEQYF. In DNA, the CDR3 is TGTGCCAGCATCCCTAGCGGGACTTACTTCTACGAGCAGTACTTC.